This entry concerns a single T cell receptor (beta chain). This sample is part of a study of blood T cell repertoires in COVID-19. As for the study in general: PBMCs, B-cell-depleted T cells, or T cells provided the cDNA or gDNA that made up the material.

Authors' analysis steps: Scientists estimated how many nucleated cells there were by amplifying reference gene primers. Libraries were prepared by immunoSEQ multiplex PCR; TCRdb keeps only in-frame clonotypes and omits some of them. V, J and clone size reflect that table, while D and trimming were determined from the DNA. Of tens of thousands of clones listed, 80% to 90% are singletons. Sequenced input: peripheral blood. This sequence was found in a woman older than 75 with active or convalescent COVID-19.

Here the CDR3 reads CAPHPGVRQVGNTGELFF. CDR3 coding DNA: TGTGCCCCCCACCCCGGTGTCAGGCAAGTCGGGAACACCGGGGAGCTGTTTTTT. This sequence joins TRBV21-1 and TRBJ2-2; the table's D call, TRBD1, was not checked against the DNA. TRBV21-1 is given as a pseudogene. This CDR3 contains 18 residues.